This T cell receptor (beta chain) was found in a study of radiotherapy plus CTLA-4 blockade in lung cancer. Only in-frame clones appear in the TCRdb table, and some are missing; sequencing was by immunoSEQ multiplex PCR. The repertoire holds 75,000 to 95,000 clones, with about two thirds as singletons. This CDR3 contains 15 residues. Germline V CDR1 and CDR2: SGDLS, YYNGEE. With 0 bases clipped from V and 5 bases from J, the junction kept 4 bases outside the gene matches. The clonotype comes from a human donor with non-small cell lung cancer that progressed on radiotherapy plus ipilimumab. This specimen was peripheral blood, taken from a patient treated with radiotherapy plus ipilimumab. This chain joins TRBV9 and TRBJ2-5; 10 positions match TRBD2. As DNA, the CDR3 is TGTGCCAGCAGCGTAGCGGCTAGCGGGGGTGAGACCCAGTACTTC. Amino acids: CASSVAASGGETQYF.